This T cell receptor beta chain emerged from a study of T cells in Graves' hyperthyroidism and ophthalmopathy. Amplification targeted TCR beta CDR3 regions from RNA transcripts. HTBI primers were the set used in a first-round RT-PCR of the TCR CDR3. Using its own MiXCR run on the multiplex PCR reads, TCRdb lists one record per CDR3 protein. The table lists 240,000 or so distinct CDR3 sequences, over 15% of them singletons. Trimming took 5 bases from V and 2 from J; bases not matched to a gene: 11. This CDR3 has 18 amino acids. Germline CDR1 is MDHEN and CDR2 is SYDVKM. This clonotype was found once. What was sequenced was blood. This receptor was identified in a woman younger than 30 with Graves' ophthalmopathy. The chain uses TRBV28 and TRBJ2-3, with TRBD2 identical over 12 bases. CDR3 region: CASSPSPGLAGYTDTQYF. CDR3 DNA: TGTGCCAGCAGTCCGAGTCCCGGACTAGCGGGATACACAGATACGCAGTATTTT.